This T cell receptor (beta chain) was profiled in a study of identifying expanded T cells in peripheral blood. Regarding this clone: Antigen specificity is unknown.

Trimming left V 3 bases short and J 2 bases short, with 17 bases between. This CDR3 contains 16 residues. Germline CDR1 reads KGHSH; CDR2 reads LQKENI. Study-wide points: Over approximately two and four weeks, about 17 and 20 clones changed, versus around 1.2 between replicates.

Generated by immunoSEQ multiplex PCR, the TCRdb table keeps only in-frame clones and is missing some. The data show 75,000 to 95,000 clones, 80% to 90% seen once. The specimen sequenced was blood. The origin of this receptor is a person between 18 and 75 years old in good health. The chain links TRBV18 to TRBJ2-7; D remains ambiguous. The CDR3: CASSPPLASTAYEQYF. The CDR3 DNA is TGTGCCAGCTCACCTCCCCTTGCCTCAACTGCCTACGAGCAGTACTTC.